This T cell receptor beta chain was identified during a study of HIV-infected patients and healthy controls. Study conclusions and caveats: The authors saw processing only sixteen HIV-infected individuals as a major limitation on generality. Healthy control repertoires had roughly threefold more distinct CDR3s than untreated HIV+ repertoires, and higher Shannon diversity. Healthy controls carried many MAIT alpha-chain CDR3s, while HIV+ repertoires had few.

This clonotype is medium-sized in the sample. Its antigen is currently unknown. cDNA was made from approximately 0.55 ug RNA using alpha and beta constant primers. Using multiplexing indices, alpha and beta chain libraries were generated apart by chain-specific third strand synthesis. A roughly 21-cycle PCR with P5s and P7 primers followed a short adapter-adding first PCR. From the 5' RACE reads, TCRdb called clonotypes with MiXCR, one entry per CDR3 protein. This sample has around 5,000 distinct CDR3 sequences, with 20% found just once. Roughly three months, about 14 weeks, into antiretroviral therapy, follow-up blood was collected. Whole blood was used without fractionation, so all unsorted peripheral T cells were included. V gave up 5 bases and J gave up 5 bases; unmatched junction bases: 6. CDR3 length: 14 amino acids. Germline V CDR1 and CDR2: MGHRA, YSYEKL.

The starting material was blood, obtained during antiretroviral therapy. The rearrangement links TRBV4-1 to TRBJ1-5, with 7 nucleotides matching TRBD1. The sequence was collected from an adult with HIV infection. The CDR3 is CASSSRQGHQPQHF. The DNA of the CDR3 is TGCGCCAGCAGCTCACGACAGGGCCATCAGCCCCAGCATTTT.